This entry concerns a single TCR beta chain. Unmatched junction bases numbered 8, after V lost 3 bases and J lost 7 bases. The CDR3 spans 15 residues. Germline assignment: CDR1 KGHDR and CDR2 SFDVKD. TCRdb re-derived calls from the 5' RACE reads in MiXCR, one entry per CDR3 protein. The table shows approximately 70,000 distinct CDR3 sequences, with under 15% occurring only once. This sample is drawn from a study of early T cells in non-severe SARS-CoV-2 infection. The sample comprised whole blood. The J gene is TRBJ1-5, the V gene TRBV24-1, with 7 bases that match TRBD1. The sequence derives from an adult who was a healthcare worker with PCR-confirmed SARS-CoV-2 infection or an uninfected control (not recorded which). Here the CDR3 reads CATSDPDRAGQPQHF. The CDR3 nucleotides are TGTGCCACCAGTGATCCAGACAGGGCCGGCCAGCCCCAGCATTTT.